The 21 T cell receptor beta chains given below trace back to one sample, sequenced in a study of cytomegalovirus exposure and HLA in healthy donors. Clones were read by immunoSEQ multiplex PCR, and TCRdb kept only the in-frame ones, dropping some. The table has 50,000 to 70,000 clones, around 95% seen once. The sequencing input was PBMCs. These receptors all come from a woman aged 18-29 years in good health and CMV-seropositive.

The chain carries TRBV2 and TRBJ2-1, with 10 bases lining up with TRBD1. The CDR3 runs 18 residues. CDR1 SNHLY and CDR2 FYNNEI come from the germline V gene. With V trimmed by 5 bases and J by 2 bases, 12 bases remained unmatched. The CDR3 spells CASSRVPGQGSAYNEQFF. The CDR3 DNA sequence: TGTGCCAGCAGTCGCGTCCCGGGACAGGGGTCGGCCTACAATGAGCAGTTCTTC.

V usage is TRBV19 and J usage is TRBJ1-1; TRBD1 might be the D (6 bases). There are 16 residues in the CDR3. Trimming stripped 3 bases from V and 3 bases from J, with 17 bases between. CDR1 and CDR2 from the germline V gene are LNHDA and SQIVND (reference sequence). The DNA of the CDR3 is TGTGCCAGTAGTATCGGGACACGGATGAGACACACTGAAGCTTTCTTT. Translating it yields CASSIGTRMRHTEAFF.

The rearrangement links TRBV6-7 to TRBJ2-3, with unresolved D. TRBV6-7 is assigned to the ORF class and has an uncertain function. This CDR3 contains 18 residues. V was clipped by 4 bases and J by 0 bases, with 20 bases between them. CDR3 coding DNA: TGTGCCAGCAGTTTCCTTAGCCCATCGAAGTCTAGCACAGATACGCAGTATTTT. Residues: CASSFLSPSKSSTDTQYF.

CDR3 residues: CASSRESGGVSTDTQYF. The DNA of the CDR3 is TGTGCCAGTAGTAGGGAGAGCGGGGGAGTTAGCACAGATACGCAGTATTTT. The rearrangement links TRBV19 to TRBJ2-3; 8 bases align to TRBD2. The CDR3 is 17 residues long. Germline assignment: CDR1 LNHDA and CDR2 SQIVND (reference sequence). V gave up 4 bases and J gave up 0 bases; unmatched junction bases: 9.

The V and J genes are TRBV28 and TRBJ1-1; a weak D match, TRBD1 (5 bases). V lost 6 bases to trimming and J lost 1 base, with 15 bases between them. The CDR3 loop spans 15 amino acids. The V gene's germline CDR1 is MDHEN and CDR2 SYDVKM. In nucleotides, the CDR3 is TGTGCCAGCAGAGACAGCAGGGTGGCGAACACTGAAGCTTTCTTT. This encodes CASRDSRVANTEAFF.

The chain uses TRBV4-1 and TRBJ2-4, with D possibly being TRBD2 (6 bases). The germline V gene encodes CDR1 MGHRA and CDR2 YSYEKL. Trimming took 2 bases from V and 6 from J, leaving 11 bases between them. This CDR3 region has 14 residues. The chain's CDR3 is CASSQFNGGNIQYF. DNA of the CDR3: TGCGCCAGCAGCCAATTCAACGGGGGAAACATTCAGTACTTC.

The chain employs TRBV7-2 and TRBJ1-5, with 8 bases identical to TRBD1. J was trimmed by 5 bases and V by 0 bases; bases with no gene match: 9. Germline CDR1 SGHTA, CDR2 FQGNSA. The CDR3 consists of 17 residues. CDR3 nucleotides: TGTGCCAGCAGCTTAGCGCAGTCAGGGGGCAGGTATCAGCCCCAGCATTTT. Protein sequence: CASSLAQSGGRYQPQHF.

The chain couples TRBV27 to TRBJ2-7, with a weak D call TRBD2 (5 bases). Trimming stripped 4 bases from V and 6 bases from J, with 7 bases between. The germline V gene encodes CDR1 MNHEY and CDR2 SMNVEV (reference sequence). This CDR3 comprises 11 residues. The CDR3 here is CASSSGSEQYF. DNA for the CDR3: TGTGCCAGCAGTTCGGGGAGCGAGCAGTACTTC.

The sample holds a few counts of this clone. The genes are TRBV27 and TRBJ1-1; 9 positions match TRBD1. J gave up 5 bases and V 5 bases, and 6 bases lay outside the gene matches. Germline CDR1 MNHEY, CDR2 SMNVEV (reference sequence). The length of the CDR3 is 14 residues. As DNA, the CDR3 is TGTGCCAGCAGTGCCGGGACAGGGTATACTGAAGCTTTCTTT. Translated: CASSAGTGYTEAFF.

The chain joins TRBV10-1 to TRBJ2-7, with 8 bases lining up with TRBD1. Trimming cost V 0 bases and J 4 bases; bases outside gene matches: 8. Germline lookup yields CDR1 WNHNN and CDR2 SYGVQD (reference sequence). This CDR3 region has 16 residues. The CDR3 region has the DNA TGCGCCAGCAGTGAGTCGGCAGGGGGCTTCGGATACGAGCAGTACTTC. As protein: CASSESAGGFGYEQYF.

This clone was seen only once. The chain links TRBV28 to TRBJ1-3; no firm D call. Germline loops: CDR1 MDHEN, CDR2 SYDVKM. Trimming left V 7 bases short and J 1 base short, with 5 bases between. This CDR3 region has 12 residues. The CDR3, as DNA: TGTGCCAGCAAAGAGTCTGGAAACACCATATATTTT. Amino acids: CASKESGNTIYF. The whole variable domain, remainder taken from reference TRBV28 and TRBJ1-3, is DVKVTQSSRYLVKRTGEKVFLECVQDMDHENMFWYRQDPGLGLRLIYFSYDVKMKEKGDIPEGYSVSREKKERFSLILESASTNQTSMYLCASKESGNTIYFGEGSWLTVV.

The chain recombines TRBV6-1 with TRBJ1-2; D gene ambiguous. CDR1 MNHNS and CDR2 SASEGT come from the germline V gene. This CDR3 has 18 residues. V lost 2 bases, J lost 4 bases, and 23 bases lay in between. For the CDR3, the DNA is TGTGCCAGCAGTGAAAGCAGAGCGGTGGAGTGGGTTCTCTATGGCTACACCTTC. Amino acids: CASSESRAVEWVLYGYTF.

The chain combines TRBV5-1 with TRBJ2-1; D is perhaps TRBD1 (6 bases). The CDR3 sequence is 17 residues long. V lost 3 bases and J 0 bases, leaving 16 bases between the germline ends. Germline values: CDR1 SGHRS, CDR2 YFSETQ. As DNA, the CDR3 is TGCGCCAGCAGCTCGACGACAGGCCCGAGCTCCTACAATGAGCAGTTCTTC. This codes for CASSSTTGPSSYNEQFF.

The V call is TRBV5-6, the J call TRBJ2-3; TRBD1 is a possible D gene (6 bases). The CDR3 covers 13 residues. Germline V CDR1 and CDR2: SGHDT, YYEEEE. V lost 0 bases, J lost 11 bases, and 13 bases lay in between. CDR3 DNA: TGTGCCAGCAGCTTGGCCAGCAGGGGCAAGCAGTATTTT. It translates to CASSLASRGKQYF.

The chain recombines TRBV15 with TRBJ1-1; D not certain. CDR1 and CDR2 from the germline V gene are LNHNV and YYDKDF (reference sequence). V was trimmed by 0 bases and J by 1 base, leaving 9 bases between them. CDR3 length equals 15 residues. The CDR3 reads CATSRDYTQNTEAFF. The CDR3 DNA follows: TGTGCCACCAGCAGAGATTACACACAGAACACTGAAGCTTTCTTT.

The chain employs TRBV9 and TRBJ1-5; TRBD1 matches 7 bases. Trimming at V came to 2 bases and at J to 3 bases, leaving 2 bases not matched to a gene. The CDR3 has 14 amino acids. CDR1 SGDLS and CDR2 YYNGEE come from the germline V gene. The CDR3 loop is CASSVGTVNQPQHF. CDR3 DNA sequence: TGTGCCAGCAGCGTTGGGACAGTCAATCAGCCCCAGCATTTT.

The chain is built from TRBV19 and TRBJ1-2, with D unresolved. V lost 5 bases and J lost 4, with 8 bases in between. The CDR3 runs 12 residues. The germline V gene encodes CDR1 LNHDA and CDR2 SQIVND (reference sequence). This CDR3 reads CASSGDGYGYTF. CDR3 sequence (DNA): TGTGCCAGTAGTGGAGACGGCTATGGCTACACCTTC.

This chain links TRBV7-2 with TRBJ1-6; D unclear. V was shortened by 5 bases and J by 8 bases, with 13 bases between the two germline ends. This CDR3 has 14 amino acids. CDR1 and CDR2 (germline): SGHTA, FQGNSA. The CDR3 loop reads CASSAKQVDSPLHF. The CDR3 DNA reads as TGTGCCAGCAGCGCTAAGCAGGTCGATTCACCCCTCCACTTT.

The chain couples TRBV28 to TRBJ2-3; TRBD2 matches 12 bases. Per germline, CDR1 MDHEN and CDR2 SYDVKM. The V segment lost 8 bases and the J segment 4 bases; nucleotides outside the gene matches: 13. The CDR3 totals 17 residues. The CDR3: CASPAGLAGGPPDTQYF. The CDR3 bases are TGTGCCAGCCCGGCCGGGCTAGCGGGAGGGCCTCCAGATACGCAGTATTTT.

This chain joins TRBV5-6 and TRBJ1-2; D is unresolved. Between the trimmed V and J ends, which lost 0 bases and 8 bases, there was a span of 8 bases. Germline CDR1 SGHDT, CDR2 YYEEEE. The CDR3 covers 12 residues. CDR3 sequence reads: CASSLGPSGYTF. Here the CDR3 DNA reads TGTGCCAGCAGCTTGGGTCCCTCCGGCTACACCTTC.

The J gene is TRBJ1-5, the V gene TRBV19, with D perhaps TRBD1 (6 bases). V was clipped by 5 bases and J by 6 bases, with 17 bases between them. The CDR3 totals 15 residues. Germline V CDR1 and CDR2: LNHDA, SQIVND (reference sequence). The DNA for the CDR3 is TGTGCCAGTAGTTCCCCGTACAGGGTACGTCAGCCCCAGCATTTT. Protein sequence: CASSSPYRVRQPQHF.